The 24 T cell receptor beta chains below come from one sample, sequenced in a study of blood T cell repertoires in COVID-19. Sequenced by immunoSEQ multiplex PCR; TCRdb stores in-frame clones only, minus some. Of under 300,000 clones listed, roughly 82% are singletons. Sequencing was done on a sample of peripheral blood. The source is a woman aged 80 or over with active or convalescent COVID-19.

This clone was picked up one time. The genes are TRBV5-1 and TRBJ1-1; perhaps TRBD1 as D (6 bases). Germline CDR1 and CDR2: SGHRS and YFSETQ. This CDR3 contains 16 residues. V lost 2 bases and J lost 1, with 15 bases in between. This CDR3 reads CASSFTGLLRNTEAFF. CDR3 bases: TGCGCCAGCAGCTTTACAGGGCTCTTAAGGAACACTGAAGCTTTCTTT.

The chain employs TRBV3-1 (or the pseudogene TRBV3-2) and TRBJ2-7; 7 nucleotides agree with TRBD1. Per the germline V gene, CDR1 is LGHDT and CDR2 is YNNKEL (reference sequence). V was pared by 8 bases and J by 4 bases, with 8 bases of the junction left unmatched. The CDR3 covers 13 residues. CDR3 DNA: TGTGCCAGCCTACGAACAGGGGATTACGAGCAGTACTTC. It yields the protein CASLRTGDYEQYF.

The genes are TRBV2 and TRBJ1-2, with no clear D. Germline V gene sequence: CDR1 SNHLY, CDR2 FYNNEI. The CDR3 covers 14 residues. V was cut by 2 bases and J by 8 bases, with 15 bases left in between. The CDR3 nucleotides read TGTGCCAGCAGTGAAAACGGGCGTCCGGGGGGCTACACCTTC. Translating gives CASSENGRPGGYTF.

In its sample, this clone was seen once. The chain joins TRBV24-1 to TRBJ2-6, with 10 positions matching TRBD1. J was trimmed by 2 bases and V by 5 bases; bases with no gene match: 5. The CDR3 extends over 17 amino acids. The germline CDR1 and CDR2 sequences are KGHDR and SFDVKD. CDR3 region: CATSAGTGEAGANVLTF. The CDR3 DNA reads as TGTGCCACCAGTGCCGGGACAGGGGAGGCTGGGGCCAACGTCCTGACTTTC.

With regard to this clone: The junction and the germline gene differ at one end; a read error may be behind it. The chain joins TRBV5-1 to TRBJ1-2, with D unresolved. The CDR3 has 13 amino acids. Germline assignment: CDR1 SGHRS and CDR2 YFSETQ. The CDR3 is CASSLVRLARLFF. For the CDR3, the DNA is TGCGCCAGCAGCTTGGTTAGGCTAGCCCGTCTATTCTTC.

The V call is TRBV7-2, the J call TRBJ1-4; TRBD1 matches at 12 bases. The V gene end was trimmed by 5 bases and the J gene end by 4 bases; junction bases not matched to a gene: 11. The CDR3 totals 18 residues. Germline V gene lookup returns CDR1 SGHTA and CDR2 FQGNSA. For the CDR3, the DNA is TGTGCCAGCAGCCGTAACCGGGACAGGGGGCTTCATAATGAAAAACTGTTTTTT. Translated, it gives CASSRNRDRGLHNEKLFF.

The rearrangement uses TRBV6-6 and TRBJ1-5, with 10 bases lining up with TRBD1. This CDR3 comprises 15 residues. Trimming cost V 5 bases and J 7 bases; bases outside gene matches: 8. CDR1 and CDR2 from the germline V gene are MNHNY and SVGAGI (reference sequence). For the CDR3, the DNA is TGTGCCAGCAGTCCACAGACAGGGGGCAGACAGCCCCAGCATTTT. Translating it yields CASSPQTGGRQPQHF.

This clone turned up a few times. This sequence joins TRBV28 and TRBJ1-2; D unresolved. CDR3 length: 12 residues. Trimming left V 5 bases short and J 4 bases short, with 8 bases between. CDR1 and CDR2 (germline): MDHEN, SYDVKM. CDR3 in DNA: TGTGCCAGCAGTCTAGAAGTCTATGGCTACACCTTC. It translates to CASSLEVYGYTF.

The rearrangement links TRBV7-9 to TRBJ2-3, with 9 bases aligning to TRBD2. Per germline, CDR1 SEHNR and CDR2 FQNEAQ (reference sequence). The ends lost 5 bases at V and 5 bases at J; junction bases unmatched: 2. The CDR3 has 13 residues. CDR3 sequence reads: CASSRGGVDTQYF. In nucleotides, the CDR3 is TGTGCCAGCAGCCGCGGGGGGGTAGATACGCAGTATTTT.

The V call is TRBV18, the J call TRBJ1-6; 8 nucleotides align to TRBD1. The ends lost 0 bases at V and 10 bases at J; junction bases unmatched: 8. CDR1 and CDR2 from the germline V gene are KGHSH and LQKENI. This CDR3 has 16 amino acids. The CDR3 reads CASSPPGQGIRSPLHF. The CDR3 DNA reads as TGTGCCAGCTCACCACCAGGACAGGGCATTCGGTCACCCCTCCACTTT.

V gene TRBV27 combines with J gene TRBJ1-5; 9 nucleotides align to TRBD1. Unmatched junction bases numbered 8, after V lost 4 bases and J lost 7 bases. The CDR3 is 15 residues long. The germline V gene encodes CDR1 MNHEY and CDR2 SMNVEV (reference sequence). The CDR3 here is CASSSGTGSGQPQHF. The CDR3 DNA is TGTGCCAGCAGTTCCGGGACAGGGAGTGGACAGCCCCAGCATTTT.

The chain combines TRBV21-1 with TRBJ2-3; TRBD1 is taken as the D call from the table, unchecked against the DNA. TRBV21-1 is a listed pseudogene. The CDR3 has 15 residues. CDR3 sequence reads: CASSKVGLRTDTQYF. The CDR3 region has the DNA TGTGCCAGCAGCAAAGTGGGCCTACGGACAGATACGCAGTATTTT.

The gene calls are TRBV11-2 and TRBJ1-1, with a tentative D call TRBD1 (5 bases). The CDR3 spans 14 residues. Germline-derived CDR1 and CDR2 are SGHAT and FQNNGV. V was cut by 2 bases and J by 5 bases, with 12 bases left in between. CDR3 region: CASSLMGRGTEAFF. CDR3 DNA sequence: TGTGCCAGCAGCTTAATGGGGCGGGGAACTGAAGCTTTCTTT.

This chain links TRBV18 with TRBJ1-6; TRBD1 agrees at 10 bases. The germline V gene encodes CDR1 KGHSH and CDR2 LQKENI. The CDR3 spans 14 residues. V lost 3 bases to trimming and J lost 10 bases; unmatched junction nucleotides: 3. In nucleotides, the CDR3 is TGTGCCAGCTCACCCGGGACAGGGGAATCACCCCTCCACTTT. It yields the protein CASSPGTGESPLHF.

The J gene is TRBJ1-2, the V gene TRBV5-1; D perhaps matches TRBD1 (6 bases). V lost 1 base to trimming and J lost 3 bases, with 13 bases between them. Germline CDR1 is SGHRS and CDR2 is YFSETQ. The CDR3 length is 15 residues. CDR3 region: CASSLTRTVDYGYTF. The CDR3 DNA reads TGCGCCAGCAGCTTGACCCGGACAGTAGACTATGGCTACACCTTC.

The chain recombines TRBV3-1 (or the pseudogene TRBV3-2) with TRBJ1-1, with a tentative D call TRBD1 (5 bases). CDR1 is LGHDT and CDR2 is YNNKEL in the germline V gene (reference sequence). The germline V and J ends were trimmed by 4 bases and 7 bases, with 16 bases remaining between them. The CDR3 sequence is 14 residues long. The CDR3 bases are TGTGCCAGCAGCCTTACAATGGGGGGTAGTGAAGCTTTCTTT. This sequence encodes CASSLTMGGSEAFF.

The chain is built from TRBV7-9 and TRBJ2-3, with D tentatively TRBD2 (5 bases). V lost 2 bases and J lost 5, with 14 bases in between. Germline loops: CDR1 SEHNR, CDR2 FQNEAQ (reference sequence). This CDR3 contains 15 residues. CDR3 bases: TGTGCCAGCAGCTTAAATGTGGGCCGGGGAGATACGCAGTATTTT. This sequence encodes CASSLNVGRGDTQYF.

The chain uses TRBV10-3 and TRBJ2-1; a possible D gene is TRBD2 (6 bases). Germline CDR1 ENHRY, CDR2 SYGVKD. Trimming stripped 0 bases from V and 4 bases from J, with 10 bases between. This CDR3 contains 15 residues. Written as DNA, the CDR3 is TGTGCCATCAGTGAGTCCGGGGGTCAGTACAATGAGCAGTTCTTC. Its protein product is CAISESGGQYNEQFF.

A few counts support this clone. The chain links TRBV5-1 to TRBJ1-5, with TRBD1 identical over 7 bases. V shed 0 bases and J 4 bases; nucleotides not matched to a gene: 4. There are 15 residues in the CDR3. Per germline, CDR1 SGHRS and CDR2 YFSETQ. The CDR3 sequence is CASSLAGTVNQPQHF. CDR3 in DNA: TGCGCCAGCAGCTTGGCCGGGACAGTAAATCAGCCCCAGCATTTT.

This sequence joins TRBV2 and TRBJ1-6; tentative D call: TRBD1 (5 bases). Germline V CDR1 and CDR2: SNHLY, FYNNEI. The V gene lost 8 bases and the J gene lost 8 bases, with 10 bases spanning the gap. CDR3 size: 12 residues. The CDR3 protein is CASGREDSPLHF. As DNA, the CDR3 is TGTGCCAGCGGCAGGGAGGATTCACCCCTCCACTTT.

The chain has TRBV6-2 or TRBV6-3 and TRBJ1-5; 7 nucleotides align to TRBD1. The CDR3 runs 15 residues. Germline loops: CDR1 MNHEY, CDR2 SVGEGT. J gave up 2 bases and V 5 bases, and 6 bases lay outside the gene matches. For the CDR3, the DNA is TGTGCCAGCAGTCCCATTGGGACAGGCAATCAGCCCCAGCATTTT. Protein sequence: CASSPIGTGNQPQHF.

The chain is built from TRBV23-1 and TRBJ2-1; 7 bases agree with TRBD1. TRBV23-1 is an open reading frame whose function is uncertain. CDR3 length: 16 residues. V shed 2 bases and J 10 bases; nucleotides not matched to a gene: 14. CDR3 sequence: CASSQPGTESLGEQFF. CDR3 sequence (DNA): TGCGCCAGCAGTCAACCCGGGACAGAATCTCTCGGAGAGCAGTTCTTC.

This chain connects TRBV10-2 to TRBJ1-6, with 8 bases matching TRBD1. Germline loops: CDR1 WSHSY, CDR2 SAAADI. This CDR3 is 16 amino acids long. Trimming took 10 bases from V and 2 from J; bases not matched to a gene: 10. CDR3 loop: CATKWGTGAYNSPLHF. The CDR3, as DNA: TGCGCCACCAAGTGGGGGACAGGAGCCTATAATTCACCCCTCCACTTT.

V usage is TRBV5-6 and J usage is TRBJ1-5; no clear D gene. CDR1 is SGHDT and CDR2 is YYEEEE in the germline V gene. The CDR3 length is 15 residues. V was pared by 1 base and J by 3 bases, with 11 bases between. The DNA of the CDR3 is TGTGCCAGCAGCTTGCGTTCAGGCGTCAATCAGCCCCAGCATTTT. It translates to CASSLRSGVNQPQHF.